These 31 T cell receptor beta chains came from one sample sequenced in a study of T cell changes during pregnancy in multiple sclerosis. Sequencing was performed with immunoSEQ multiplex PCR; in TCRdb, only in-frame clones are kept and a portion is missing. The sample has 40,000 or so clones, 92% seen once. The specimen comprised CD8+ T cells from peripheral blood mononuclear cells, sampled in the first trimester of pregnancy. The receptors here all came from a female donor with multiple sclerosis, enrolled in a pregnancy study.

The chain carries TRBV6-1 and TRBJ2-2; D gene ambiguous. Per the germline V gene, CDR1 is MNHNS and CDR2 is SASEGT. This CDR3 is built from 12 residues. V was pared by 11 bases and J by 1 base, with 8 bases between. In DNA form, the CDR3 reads TGTGCCGCAAGGAGGAACACCGGGGAGCTGTTTTTT. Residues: CAARRNTGELFF.

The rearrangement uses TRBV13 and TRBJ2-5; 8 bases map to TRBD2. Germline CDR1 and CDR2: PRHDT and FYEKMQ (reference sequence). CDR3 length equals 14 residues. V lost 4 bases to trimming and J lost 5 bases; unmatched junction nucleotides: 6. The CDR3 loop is CASSSKTGGETQYF. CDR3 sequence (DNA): TGTGCCAGCAGCTCTAAGACGGGGGGGGAGACCCAGTACTTC.

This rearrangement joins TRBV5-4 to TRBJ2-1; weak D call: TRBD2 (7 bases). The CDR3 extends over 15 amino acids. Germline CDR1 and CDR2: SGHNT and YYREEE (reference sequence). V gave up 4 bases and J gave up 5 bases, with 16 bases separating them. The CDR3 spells CASSDARGANNEQFF. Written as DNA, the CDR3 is TGTGCCAGCAGCGACGCCCGGGGGGCTAACAATGAGCAGTTCTTC. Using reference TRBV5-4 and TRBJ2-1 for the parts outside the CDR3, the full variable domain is ETGVTQSPTHLIKTRGQQVTLRCSSQSGHNTVSWYQQALGQGPQFIFQYYREEENGRGNFPPRFSGLQFPNYSSELNVNALELDDSALYLCASSDARGANNEQFFGPGTRLTVL.

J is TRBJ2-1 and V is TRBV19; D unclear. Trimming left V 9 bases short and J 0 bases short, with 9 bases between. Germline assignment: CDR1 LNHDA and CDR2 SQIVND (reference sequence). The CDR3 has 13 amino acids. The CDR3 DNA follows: TGTGCCAGCTGTCTTAGCTCCTACAATGAGCAGTTCTTC. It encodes CASCLSSYNEQFF.

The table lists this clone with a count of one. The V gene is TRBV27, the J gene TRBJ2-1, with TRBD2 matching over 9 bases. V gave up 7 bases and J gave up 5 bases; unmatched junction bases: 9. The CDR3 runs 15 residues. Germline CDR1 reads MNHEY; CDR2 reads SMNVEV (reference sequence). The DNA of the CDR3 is TGTGCCAGCACCCCCCGGACTAGCGTCGACAATGAGCAGTTCTTC. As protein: CASTPRTSVDNEQFF.

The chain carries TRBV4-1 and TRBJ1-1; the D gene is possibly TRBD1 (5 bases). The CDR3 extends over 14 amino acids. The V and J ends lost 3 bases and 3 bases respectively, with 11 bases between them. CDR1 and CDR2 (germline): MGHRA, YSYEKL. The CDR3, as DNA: TGCGCCAGCAGCCATCCAGGGAGGGACACTGAAGCTTTCTTT. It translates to CASSHPGRDTEAFF.

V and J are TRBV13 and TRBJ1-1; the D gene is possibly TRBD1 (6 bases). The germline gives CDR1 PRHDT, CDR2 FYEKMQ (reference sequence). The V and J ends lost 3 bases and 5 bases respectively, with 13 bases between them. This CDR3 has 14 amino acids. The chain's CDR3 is CASSLGQGRTEAFF. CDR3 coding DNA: TGTGCCAGCAGCTTGGGCCAGGGGCGGACTGAAGCTTTCTTT. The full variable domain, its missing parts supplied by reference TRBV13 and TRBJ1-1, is AAGVIQSPRHLIKEKRETATLKCYPIPRHDTVYWYQQGPGQDPQFLISFYEKMQSDKGSIPDRFSAQQFSDYHSELNMSSLELGDSALYFCASSLGQGRTEAFFGQGTRLTVV.

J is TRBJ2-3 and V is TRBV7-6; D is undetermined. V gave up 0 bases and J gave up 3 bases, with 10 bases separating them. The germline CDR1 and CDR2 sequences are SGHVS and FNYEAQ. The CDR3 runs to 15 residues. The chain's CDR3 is CASSLAGLETDTQYF. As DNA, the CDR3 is TGTGCCAGCAGCTTAGCCGGTCTAGAGACAGATACGCAGTATTTT. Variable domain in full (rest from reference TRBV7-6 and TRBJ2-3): GAGVSQSPRYKVTKRGQDVALRCDPISGHVSLYWYRQALGQGPEFLTYFNYEAQQDKSGLPNDRFSAERPEGSISTLTIQRTEQRDSAMYRCASSLAGLETDTQYFGPGTRLTVL.

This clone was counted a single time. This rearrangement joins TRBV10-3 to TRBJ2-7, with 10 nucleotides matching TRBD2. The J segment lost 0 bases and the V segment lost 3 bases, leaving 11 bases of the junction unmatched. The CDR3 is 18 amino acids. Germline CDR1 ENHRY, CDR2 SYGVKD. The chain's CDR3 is CAISDPPSGGPSSYEQYF. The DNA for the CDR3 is TGTGCCATCAGTGATCCCCCTAGCGGGGGCCCCAGCTCCTACGAGCAGTACTTC.

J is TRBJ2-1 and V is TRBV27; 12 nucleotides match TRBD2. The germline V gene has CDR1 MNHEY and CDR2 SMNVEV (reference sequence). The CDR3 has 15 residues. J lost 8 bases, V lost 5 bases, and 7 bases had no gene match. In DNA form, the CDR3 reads TGTGCCAGCAGTCTAGCGGGGGGGCCTTACGATGAGCAGTTCTTC. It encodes CASSLAGGPYDEQFF.

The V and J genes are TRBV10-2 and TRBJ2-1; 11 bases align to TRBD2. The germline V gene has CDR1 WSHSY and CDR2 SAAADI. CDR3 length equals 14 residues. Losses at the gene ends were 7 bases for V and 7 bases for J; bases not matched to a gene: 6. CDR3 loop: CASKTTSGGNEQFF. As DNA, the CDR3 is TGCGCCAGCAAGACCACTAGCGGGGGTAATGAGCAGTTCTTC.

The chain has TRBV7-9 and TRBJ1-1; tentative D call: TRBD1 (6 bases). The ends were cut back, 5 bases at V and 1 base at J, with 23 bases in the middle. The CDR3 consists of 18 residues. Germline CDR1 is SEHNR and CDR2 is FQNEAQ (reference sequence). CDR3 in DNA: TGTGCCAGCAGCAGCAGCCTCATACAGGGTGTGGGGAACACTGAAGCTTTCTTT. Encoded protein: CASSSSLIQGVGNTEAFF.

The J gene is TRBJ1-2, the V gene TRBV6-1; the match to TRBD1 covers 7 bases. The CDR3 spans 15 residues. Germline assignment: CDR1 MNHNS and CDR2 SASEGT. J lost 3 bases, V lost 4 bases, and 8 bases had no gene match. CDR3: CASSATPGTDYGYTF. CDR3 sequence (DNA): TGTGCCAGCAGTGCGACCCCCGGGACAGACTATGGCTACACCTTC.

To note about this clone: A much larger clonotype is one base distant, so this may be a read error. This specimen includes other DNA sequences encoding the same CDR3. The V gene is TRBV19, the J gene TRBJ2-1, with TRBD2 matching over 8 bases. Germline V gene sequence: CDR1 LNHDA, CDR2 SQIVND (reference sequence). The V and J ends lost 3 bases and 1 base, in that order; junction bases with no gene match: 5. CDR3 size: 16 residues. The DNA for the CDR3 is TGTGCCAGTAGTATTTTCGCGGGGGGTTCCTACAATGAGCAGTTCTTC. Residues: CASSIFAGGSYNEQFF.

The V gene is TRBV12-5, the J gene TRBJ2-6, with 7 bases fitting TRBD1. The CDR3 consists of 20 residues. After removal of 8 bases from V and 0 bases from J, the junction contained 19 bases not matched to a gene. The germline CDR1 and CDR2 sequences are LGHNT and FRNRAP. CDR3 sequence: CASCYSASETGSSGANVLTF. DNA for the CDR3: TGTGCTAGTTGTTACTCAGCGTCCGAGACAGGGAGCTCTGGGGCCAACGTCCTGACTTTC.

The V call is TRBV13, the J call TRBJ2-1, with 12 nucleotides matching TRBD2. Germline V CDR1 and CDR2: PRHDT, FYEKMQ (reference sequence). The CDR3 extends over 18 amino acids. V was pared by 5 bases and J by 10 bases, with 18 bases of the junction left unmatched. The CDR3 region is CASSPATSGGPLYREQFF. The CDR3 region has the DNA TGTGCCAGCAGCCCGGCTACTAGCGGGGGGCCCCTGTACAGGGAGCAGTTCTTC.

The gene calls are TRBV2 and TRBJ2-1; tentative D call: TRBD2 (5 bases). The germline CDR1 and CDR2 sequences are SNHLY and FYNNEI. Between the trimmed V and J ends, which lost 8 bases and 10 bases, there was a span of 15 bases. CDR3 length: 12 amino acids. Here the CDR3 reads CASSIEGREQFF. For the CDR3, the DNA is TGTGCCAGCTCAATAGAGGGTCGGGAGCAGTTCTTC.

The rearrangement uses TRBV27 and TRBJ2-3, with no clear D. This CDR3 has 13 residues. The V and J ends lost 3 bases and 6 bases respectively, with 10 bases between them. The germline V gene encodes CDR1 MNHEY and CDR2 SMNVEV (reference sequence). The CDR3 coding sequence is TGTGCCAGCAGTTTTCCCTTCCCCGATACGCAGTATTTT. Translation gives CASSFPFPDTQYF.

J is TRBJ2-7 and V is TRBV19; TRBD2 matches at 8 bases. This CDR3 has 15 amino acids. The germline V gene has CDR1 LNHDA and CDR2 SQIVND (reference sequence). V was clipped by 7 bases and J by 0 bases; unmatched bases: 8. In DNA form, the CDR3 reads TGTGCCAGTACCAACCGGGGGGGGAGCTCCTACGAGCAGTACTTC. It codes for CASTNRGGSSYEQYF.

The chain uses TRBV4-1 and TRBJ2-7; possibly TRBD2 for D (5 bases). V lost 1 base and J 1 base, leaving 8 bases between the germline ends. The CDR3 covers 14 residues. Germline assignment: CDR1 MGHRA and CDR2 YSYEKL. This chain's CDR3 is CASSQVRESYEQYF. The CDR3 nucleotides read TGCGCCAGCAGCCAAGTTAGGGAGTCCTACGAGCAGTACTTC.

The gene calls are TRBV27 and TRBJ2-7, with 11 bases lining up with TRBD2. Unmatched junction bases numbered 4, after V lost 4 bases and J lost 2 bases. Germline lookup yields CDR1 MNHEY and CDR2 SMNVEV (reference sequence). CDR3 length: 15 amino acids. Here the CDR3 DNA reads TGTGCCAGCAGTTCCATAGCGGGGGGGACCTACGAGCAGTACTTC. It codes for CASSSIAGGTYEQYF.

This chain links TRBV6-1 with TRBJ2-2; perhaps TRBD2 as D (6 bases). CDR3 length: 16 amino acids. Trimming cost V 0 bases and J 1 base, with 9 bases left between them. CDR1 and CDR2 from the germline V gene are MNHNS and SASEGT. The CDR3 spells CASSEARRGNTGELFF. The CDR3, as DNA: TGTGCCAGCAGTGAAGCGAGGCGGGGGAACACCGGGGAGCTGTTTTTT.

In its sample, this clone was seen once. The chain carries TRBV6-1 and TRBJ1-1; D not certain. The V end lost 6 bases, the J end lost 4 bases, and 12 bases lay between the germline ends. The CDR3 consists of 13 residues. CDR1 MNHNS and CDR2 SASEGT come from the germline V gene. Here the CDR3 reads CASSYRYLTEAFF. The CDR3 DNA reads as TGTGCCAGCAGCTACAGATACCTCACTGAAGCTTTCTTT.

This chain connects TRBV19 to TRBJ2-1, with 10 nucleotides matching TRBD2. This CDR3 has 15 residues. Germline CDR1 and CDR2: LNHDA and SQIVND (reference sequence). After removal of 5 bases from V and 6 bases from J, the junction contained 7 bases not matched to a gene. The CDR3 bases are TGTGCCAGTAGTTTGACTAGCGGGCTTTTCAATGAGCAGTTCTTC. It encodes CASSLTSGLFNEQFF.

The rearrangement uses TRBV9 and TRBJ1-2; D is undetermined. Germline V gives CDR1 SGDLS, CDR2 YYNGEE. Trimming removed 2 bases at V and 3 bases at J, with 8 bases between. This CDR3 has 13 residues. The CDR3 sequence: CASSVGGDYGYTF. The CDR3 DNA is TGTGCCAGCAGCGTTGGCGGAGACTATGGCTACACCTTC.

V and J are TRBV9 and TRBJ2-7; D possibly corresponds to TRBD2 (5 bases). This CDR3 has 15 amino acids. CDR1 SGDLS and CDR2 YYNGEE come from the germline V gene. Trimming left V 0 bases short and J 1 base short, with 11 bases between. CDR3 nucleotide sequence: TGTGCCAGCAGCGTAGGACATGGACTTTCCTACGAGCAGTACTTC. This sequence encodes CASSVGHGLSYEQYF.

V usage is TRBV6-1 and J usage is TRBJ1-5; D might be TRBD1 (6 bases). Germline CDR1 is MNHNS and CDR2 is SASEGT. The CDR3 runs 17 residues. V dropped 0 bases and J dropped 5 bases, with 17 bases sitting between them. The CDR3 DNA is TGTGCCAGCAGTGAAGCAGTTCGCCCGGACAGCTATCAGCCCCAGCATTTT. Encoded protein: CASSEAVRPDSYQPQHF.

CDR3 residues: CASSFGTGEVNTEAFF. The DNA for the CDR3 is TGCGCCAGCAGCTTCGGGACAGGGGAGGTGAACACTGAAGCTTTCTTT. The chain uses TRBV5-1 and TRBJ1-1; 10 nucleotides align to TRBD1. The V gene end was trimmed by 2 bases and the J gene end by 0 bases; junction bases not matched to a gene: 4. Germline values: CDR1 SGHRS, CDR2 YFSETQ. CDR3 length equals 16 residues.

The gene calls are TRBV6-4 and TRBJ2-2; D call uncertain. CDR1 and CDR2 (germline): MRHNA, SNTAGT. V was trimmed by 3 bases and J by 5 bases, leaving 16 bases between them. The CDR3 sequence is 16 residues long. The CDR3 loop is CASSDYPQAETGELFF. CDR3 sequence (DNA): TGTGCCAGCAGTGATTACCCTCAAGCCGAGACCGGGGAGCTGTTTTTT.

In nucleotides, the CDR3 is TGTGCCAGCAGCACCAAAGTAGCGGGGGGATCAGATACGCAGTATTTT. The encoded protein is CASSTKVAGGSDTQYF. J is TRBJ2-3 and V is TRBV7-8, with TRBD2 identical over 10 bases. This CDR3 comprises 16 residues. The V and J ends lost 5 bases and 4 bases, in that order; junction bases with no gene match: 9. CDR1 and CDR2 from the germline V gene are SGHVS and FQNEAQ.

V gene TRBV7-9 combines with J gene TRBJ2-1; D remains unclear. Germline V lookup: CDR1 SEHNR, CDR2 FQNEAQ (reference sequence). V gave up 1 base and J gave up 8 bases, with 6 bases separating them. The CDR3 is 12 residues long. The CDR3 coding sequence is TGTGCCAGCAGCTTAGTGGCCGATGAGCAGTTCTTC. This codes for CASSLVADEQFF.